This T cell receptor beta chain is from a study of Graves' ophthalmopathy and Graves' hyperthyroidism. Overall study results and limits: Most thyroid clonotypes with frequency above 0.001 were detected in blood too. The model achieved 55% to 71% sensitivity and approximately 74% specificity for ophthalmopathy progression.

The study recruited hyperthyroidism patients aged 18 to 65 who were newly diagnosed, under 2 months' duration. Serum thyroxine and TRAb, along with clinical symptoms, thyroid ultrasound and orbital computed tomography, were what diagnosis relied on. The CDR3 covers 16 residues. The germline V gene has CDR1 SNHLY and CDR2 FYNNEI. V trimming: 7 bases; J trimming: 4 bases; junction bases outside the gene matches: 12. The authors amplified TCR beta CDR3 regions, and they did so from RNA transcripts for repertoire sequencing. HTBI primers were employed in first-round RT-PCR, then a second-round multiplex PCR followed. TCRdb reprocessed the multiplex PCR reads via MiXCR and lists one record per CDR3 protein. The sample lists about 1.1 million distinct CDR3 sequences, less than 45% occurring once. This clonotype was seen only a few times. Its target is not known.

This clonotype originated in an adult man with Graves' hyperthyroidism. Sequencing was done on a sample of peripheral blood or thyroid tissue (not recorded which). V gene TRBV2 combines with J gene TRBJ2-5; TRBD2 matches 10 bases. The CDR3 coding sequence is TGTGCCAGCAAGAGAGCGGCTAGCGGGAGTGGAGAGACCCAGTACTTC. Its protein is CASKRAASGSGETQYF.